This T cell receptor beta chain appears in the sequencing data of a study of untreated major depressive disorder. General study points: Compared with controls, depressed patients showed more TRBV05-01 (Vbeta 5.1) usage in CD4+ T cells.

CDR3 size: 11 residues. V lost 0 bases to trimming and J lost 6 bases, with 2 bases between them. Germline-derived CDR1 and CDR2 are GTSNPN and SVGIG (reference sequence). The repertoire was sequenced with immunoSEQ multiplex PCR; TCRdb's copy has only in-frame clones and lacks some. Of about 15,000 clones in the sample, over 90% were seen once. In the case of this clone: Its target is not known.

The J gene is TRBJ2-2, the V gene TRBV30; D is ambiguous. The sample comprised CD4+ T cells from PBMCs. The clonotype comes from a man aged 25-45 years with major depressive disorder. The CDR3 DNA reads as TGTGCCTGGAGTGTTGCCGGGGAGCTGTTTTTT. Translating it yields CAWSVAGELFF.